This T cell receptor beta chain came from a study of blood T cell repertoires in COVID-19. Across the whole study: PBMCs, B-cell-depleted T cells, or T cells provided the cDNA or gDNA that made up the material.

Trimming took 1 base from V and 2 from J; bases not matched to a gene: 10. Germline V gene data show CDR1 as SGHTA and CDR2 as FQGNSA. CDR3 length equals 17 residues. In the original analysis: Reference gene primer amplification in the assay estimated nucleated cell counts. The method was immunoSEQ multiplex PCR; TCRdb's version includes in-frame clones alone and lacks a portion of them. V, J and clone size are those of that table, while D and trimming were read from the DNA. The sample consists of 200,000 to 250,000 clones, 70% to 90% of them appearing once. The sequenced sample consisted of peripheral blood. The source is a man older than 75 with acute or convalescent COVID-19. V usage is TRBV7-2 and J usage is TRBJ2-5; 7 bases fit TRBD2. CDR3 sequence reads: CASSLGRGSGQQETQYF. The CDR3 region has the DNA TGTGCCAGCAGCTTAGGAAGAGGTAGCGGGCAACAAGAGACCCAGTACTTC.